This TCR beta chain was obtained from a study of blood T cells in healthy people across ages. Study-level points and caveats: Roughly linear declines in TCR beta diversity per million T cells occurred with age.

CDR1 and CDR2 from the germline V gene are SNHLY and FYNNEI. Trimming stripped 3 bases from V and 6 bases from J, with 4 bases between. The CDR3 contains 11 residues. The authors ran a second PCR of roughly 6 to 12 cycles using a sample-barcoded 5' primer and a J-beta primer mix. MiXCR, applied by TCRdb to the 5' RACE reads, yields one record per CDR3 protein. The sample contains around 1.5 million distinct CDR3 sequences, around 42% of which appear only once. As concerns this clonotype: Its antigen is undetermined.

It was 8 to 10 milliliters of peripheral blood that were drawn from each donor. Every sample gave at least 5 micrograms of total RNA when it was extracted. The clonotype was recovered from a young woman in good health. The sequenced material came from blood. The V call is TRBV2, the J call TRBJ2-3; D is undetermined. CDR3 nucleotide sequence: TGTGCCAGCAGTGAGATGGATACGCAGTATTTT. Translation gives CASSEMDTQYF.